These T cell receptor beta chains were read from a single sample in a study of cytomegalovirus exposure and HLA in healthy donors. Sequenced by immunoSEQ multiplex PCR; TCRdb stores in-frame clones only, minus some. Seen here are about 99,000 clones, roughly three quarters observed once, and the top ten hold around 3%. Sequencing input: PBMCs. Receptors were obtained from a male donor in good health and CMV-seropositive. CDR3s include the opening cysteine and the closing phenylalanine or tryptophan.

V: TRBV5-1
J: TRBJ1-1
CDR3: CASSLALQGWNTEAFF

V: TRBV9
J: TRBJ1-2
CDR3: CASSVGNRANYGYTF

V: TRBV30
J: TRBJ2-3
CDR3: CAWKLAGAGDTQYF

V: TRBV18
J: TRBJ2-7
CDR3: CASSPGTGGLYEQYF

V: TRBV7-6
J: TRBJ1-2
CDR3: CASSLDPGQLYGYTF

V: TRBV2
J: TRBJ1-2
CDR3: CASSSFTGPYGYTF

V: TRBV19
J: TRBJ1-1
CDR3: CASSTEQNTEAFF

V: TRBV20-1
J: TRBJ1-3
CDR3: CSARWEHTIYF

V: TRBV15
J: TRBJ2-1
CDR3: CATSRAYNEQFF

V: TRBV19
J: TRBJ1-1
CDR3: CASSTTANTEAFF

V: TRBV19
J: TRBJ1-2
CDR3: CASRARDSRWGYTF

V: TRBV5-6
J: TRBJ1-4
CDR3: CASSFRGGVEKLFF

V: TRBV19
J: TRBJ2-2
CDR3: CASRESAGGPGELFF

V: TRBV4-2
J: TRBJ1-2
CDR3: CASSPGTGTNYGYTF

V: TRBV7-9
J: TRBJ1-5
CDR3: CASSSEGRPQHF

V: TRBV5-1
J: TRBJ2-7
CDR3: CASSLSGQHSYEQYF

V: TRBV5-6
J: TRBJ2-7
CDR3: CASSLRGGTYEQYF

V: TRBV2
J: TRBJ1-5
CDR3: CASSEQAFNQPQHF

V: TRBV6-1
J: TRBJ2-7
CDR3: CASSEASGTAYEQYF

V: TRBV7-7
J: TRBJ2-7
CDR3: CASSSSFGGAHEQYF

V: TRBV11-2
J: TRBJ1-1
CDR3: CASSLTGGTEAFF

V: TRBV28
J: TRBJ1-2
CDR3: CASREADPYGYTF

V: TRBV5-8
J: TRBJ2-7
CDR3: CASSLGVGQGYEQYF

V: TRBV30
J: TRBJ2-2
CDR3: CARRGRGGELFF

V: TRBV19
J: TRBJ1-6
CDR3: CASSIQGRNSPLHF

V: TRBV6-1
J: TRBJ2-7
CDR3: CASSEPVGQGTYEQYF